Listed below are T cell receptor beta chains from one sample, sequenced in a study of T-cell reconstitution after alpha-beta-depleted transplantation in children. TCRdb redid the calling of the PCR reads with MiXCR, one entry per CDR3 protein. This sample has approximately 980,000 distinct CDR3 sequences, with about 30% found just once. This sample comprised PBMCs, mostly from graft donor cells, obtained 360 days after TCRalphabeta/CD19-depleted stem cell transplant. The receptors shown here come from a boy in the first two years of life who had a stem cell transplant for SCID, so the T cells may come from the graft donor. Both conserved end residues are part of each CDR3. Each record gives: clone size, CDR3 length, D gene, J gene, V gene, CDR3 protein, CDR3 DNA. The D gene is left open where the match is weak. Clone size is not always given. Where it is, it says once, few, many or a class for expanded clones.

size: few; length: 18; D: -; J: TRBJ2-1; V: TRBV7-8; CDR3: CASSLEAVKGISYNEQFF; DNA: TGTGCCAGCAGCTTAGAAGCGGTGAAGGGGATAAGTTACAATGAGCAGTTCTTC
size: few; length: 13; D: -; J: TRBJ2-3; V: TRBV19; CDR3: CASSSGLRDTQYF; DNA: TGTGCCAGTAGTTCGGGACTTCGAGACACGCAGTATTTT
size: few; length: 14; D: -; J: TRBJ2-7; V: TRBV12-3/TRBV12-4; CDR3: CASRKPGLPHEQYF; DNA: TGTGCCAGCAGAAAGCCGGGACTCCCCCACGAGCAGTACTTC
size: -; length: 15; D: TRBD2; J: TRBJ2-1; V: TRBV28; CDR3: CASSLSLAGGDEQFF; DNA: TGTGCCAGCAGTTTGAGTCTAGCGGGGGGAGATGAGCAGTTCTTC
size: few; length: 14; D: TRBD1; J: TRBJ2-3; V: TRBV29-1; CDR3: CSDFRGQGTDTQYF; DNA: TGCAGCGACTTTAGGGGGCAAGGCACAGATACGCAGTATTTT
size: -; length: 14; D: -; J: TRBJ1-2; V: TRBV10-2; CDR3: CASSDRVGGYGYTF; DNA: TGCGCCAGCAGTGACCGGGTGGGGGGCTATGGCTACACCTTC
size: once; length: 16; D: -; J: TRBJ2-6; V: TRBV7-9; CDR3: CASSGSNSSGANVLTF; DNA: TGTGCCAGCAGCGGATCCAACAGCTCTGGGGCCAACGTCCTGACTTTC
size: few; length: 14; D: -; J: TRBJ2-5; V: TRBV5-1; CDR3: CASTPGSTQETQYF; DNA: TGCGCCAGCACCCCGGGCAGTACCCAAGAGACCCAGTACTTC
size: many; length: 14; D: -; J: TRBJ2-7; V: TRBV29-1; CDR3: CSVGEQGQTYEQYF; DNA: TGCAGCGTTGGGGAACAGGGTCAAACCTACGAGCAGTACTTC
size: -; length: 15; D: TRBD1; J: TRBJ2-7; V: TRBV6-5; CDR3: CASSWEGQGDYEQYF; DNA: TGTGCCAGCAGTTGGGAAGGACAGGGGGACTACGAGCAGTACTTC
size: -; length: 15; D: -; J: TRBJ2-1; V: TRBV5-6; CDR3: CASRLRGASDNEQFF; DNA: TGTGCCAGCAGGCTGAGGGGGGCCAGCGACAATGAGCAGTTCTTC
size: -; length: 17; D: -; J: TRBJ1-1; V: TRBV30; CDR3: CAWSVRFGGAEDTEAFF; DNA: TGTGCCTGGAGTGTACGGTTTGGGGGGGCCGAGGACACTGAAGCTTTCTTT
size: few; length: 15; D: -; J: TRBJ2-5; V: TRBV18; CDR3: CASSPLDSTQETQYF; DNA: TGTGCCAGCTCACCTCTAGACAGTACCCAAGAGACCCAGTACTTC
size: few; length: 14; D: TRBD2; J: TRBJ2-2; V: TRBV4-2; CDR3: CASTPGGSTGELFF; DNA: TGTGCCAGCACCCCGGGGGGGTCCACCGGGGAGCTGTTTTTT
size: many; length: 18; D: -; J: TRBJ2-2; V: TRBV13; CDR3: CASRPPWGDIANTGELFF; DNA: TGTGCCAGCAGACCCCCCTGGGGAGACATCGCGAACACCGGGGAGCTGTTTTTT
size: few; length: 15; D: -; J: TRBJ1-1; V: TRBV5-1; CDR3: CASSYAGTANTEAFF; DNA: TGCGCCAGCAGCTACGCCGGGACGGCCAACACTGAAGCTTTCTTT
size: few; length: 15; D: -; J: TRBJ2-7; V: TRBV7-2; CDR3: CASSLGPDRNYEQYF; DNA: TGTGCCAGCAGCTTAGGCCCGGATAGAAACTACGAGCAGTACTTC
size: few; length: 18; D: -; J: TRBJ2-6; V: TRBV4-3; CDR3: CASSQDRGSFSGANVLTF; DNA: TGCGCCAGCAGCCAAGATAGAGGGTCCTTCTCTGGGGCCAACGTCCTGACTTTC
size: -; length: 19; D: TRBD2; J: TRBJ2-2; V: TRBV6-2/TRBV6-3; CDR3: CASSYDGTSGGGVTGELFF; DNA: TGTGCCAGCAGTTACGACGGGACTAGCGGGGGGGGCGTCACCGGGGAGCTGTTTTTT
size: -; length: 15; D: -; J: TRBJ2-2; V: TRBV7-9; CDR3: CASSLGQVPTGELFF; DNA: TGTGCCAGCAGCTTAGGTCAGGTGCCCACCGGGGAGCTGTTTTTT
size: -; length: 13; D: -; J: TRBJ1-2; V: TRBV28; CDR3: CASSPGGGPGYTF; DNA: TGTGCCAGCAGTCCCGGGGGGGGACCGGGCTACACCTTC
size: -; length: 17; D: TRBD1; J: TRBJ2-4; V: TRBV4-3; CDR3: CASSRGQGDKTKNIQYF; DNA: TGCGCCAGCAGCCGGGGACAGGGGGACAAAACCAAAAACATTCAGTACTTC
size: -; length: 15; D: -; J: TRBJ2-6; V: TRBV13; CDR3: CASSLAKTGANVLTF; DNA: TGTGCCAGCAGCTTAGCCAAGACTGGGGCCAACGTCCTGACTTTC
size: -; length: 13; D: -; J: TRBJ1-5; V: TRBV7-9; CDR3: CASSPYIGQPQHF; DNA: TGTGCCAGCAGCCCGTACATTGGGCAGCCCCAGCATTTT